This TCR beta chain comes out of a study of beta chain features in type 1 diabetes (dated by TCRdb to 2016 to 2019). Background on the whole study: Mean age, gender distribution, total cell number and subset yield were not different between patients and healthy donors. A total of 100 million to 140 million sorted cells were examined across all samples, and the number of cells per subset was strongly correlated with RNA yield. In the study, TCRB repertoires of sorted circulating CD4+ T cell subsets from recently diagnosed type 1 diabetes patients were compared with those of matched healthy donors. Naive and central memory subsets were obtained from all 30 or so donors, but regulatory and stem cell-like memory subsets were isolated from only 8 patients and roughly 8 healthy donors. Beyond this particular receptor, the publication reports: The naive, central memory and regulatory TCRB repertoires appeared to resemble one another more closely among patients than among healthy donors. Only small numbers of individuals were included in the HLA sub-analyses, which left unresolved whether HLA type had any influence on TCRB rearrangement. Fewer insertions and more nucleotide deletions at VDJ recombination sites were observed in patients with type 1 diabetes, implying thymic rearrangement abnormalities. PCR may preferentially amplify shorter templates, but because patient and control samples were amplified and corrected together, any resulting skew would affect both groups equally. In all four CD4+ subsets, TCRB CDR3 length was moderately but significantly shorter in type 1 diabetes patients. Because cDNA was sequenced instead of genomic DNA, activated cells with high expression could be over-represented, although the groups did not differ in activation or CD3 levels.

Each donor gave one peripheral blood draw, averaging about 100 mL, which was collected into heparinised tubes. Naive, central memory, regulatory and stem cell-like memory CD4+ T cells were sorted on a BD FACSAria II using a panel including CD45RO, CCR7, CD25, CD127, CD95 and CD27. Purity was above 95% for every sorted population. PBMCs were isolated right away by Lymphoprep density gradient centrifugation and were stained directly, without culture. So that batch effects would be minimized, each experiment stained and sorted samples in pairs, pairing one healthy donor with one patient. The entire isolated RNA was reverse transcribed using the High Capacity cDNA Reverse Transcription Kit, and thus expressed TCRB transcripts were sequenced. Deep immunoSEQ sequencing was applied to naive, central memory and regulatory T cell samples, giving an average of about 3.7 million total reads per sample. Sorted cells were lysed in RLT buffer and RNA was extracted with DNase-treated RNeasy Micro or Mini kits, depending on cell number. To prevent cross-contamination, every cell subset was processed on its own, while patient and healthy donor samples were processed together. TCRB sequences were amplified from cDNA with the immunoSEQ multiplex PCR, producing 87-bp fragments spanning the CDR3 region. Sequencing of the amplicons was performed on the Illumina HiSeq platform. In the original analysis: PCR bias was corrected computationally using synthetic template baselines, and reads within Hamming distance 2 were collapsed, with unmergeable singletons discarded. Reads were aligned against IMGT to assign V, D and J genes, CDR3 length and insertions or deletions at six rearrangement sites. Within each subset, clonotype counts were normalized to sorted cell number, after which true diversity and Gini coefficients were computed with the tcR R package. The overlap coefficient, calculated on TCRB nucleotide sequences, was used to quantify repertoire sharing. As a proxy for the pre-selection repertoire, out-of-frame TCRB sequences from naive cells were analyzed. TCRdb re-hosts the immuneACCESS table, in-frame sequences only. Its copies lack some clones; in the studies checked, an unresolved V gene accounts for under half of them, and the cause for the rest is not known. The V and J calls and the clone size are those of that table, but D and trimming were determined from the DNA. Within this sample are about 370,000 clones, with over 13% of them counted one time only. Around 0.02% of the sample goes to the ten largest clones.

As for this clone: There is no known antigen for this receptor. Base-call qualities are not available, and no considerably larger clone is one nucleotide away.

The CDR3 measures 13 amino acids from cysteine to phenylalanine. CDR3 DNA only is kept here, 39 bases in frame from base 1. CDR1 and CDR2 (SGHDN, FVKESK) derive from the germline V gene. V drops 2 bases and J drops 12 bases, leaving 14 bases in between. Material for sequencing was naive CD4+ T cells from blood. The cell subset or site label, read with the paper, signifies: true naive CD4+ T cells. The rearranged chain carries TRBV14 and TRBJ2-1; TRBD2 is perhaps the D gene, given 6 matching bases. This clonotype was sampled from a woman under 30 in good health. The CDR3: CASSQSPGTPQFF. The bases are TGTGCCAGCAGCCAATCCCCAGGGACTCCGCAGTTCTTC.